This T cell receptor beta chain was profiled in a study of blood T cell repertoires in COVID-19. Study-wide background: Samples came from the United States, Italy and Spain, spanning acute and convalescent COVID-19. PBMCs, B-cell-depleted T cells, or T cells provided the cDNA or gDNA that made up the material.

As originally analysed: Nucleated cell number was recorded as an estimate derived from reference gene primer amplification. The repertoire was sequenced with immunoSEQ multiplex PCR; TCRdb's copy has only in-frame clones and lacks some. The DNA gave D and trimming, while V, J and clone size come from that table. The sample lists 100,000 or so clones, 65% to 90% occurring once. With 8 bases removed from V and 7 bases from J, the gap between germline ends came to 14 bases. Germline CDR1 and CDR2: ENHRY and SYGVKD. This CDR3 comprises 12 residues. Sequencing was performed on peripheral blood. This chain connects TRBV10-3 to TRBJ1-2, with D possibly being TRBD1 (6 bases). The TCR was taken from a man in his 60s with acute or convalescent COVID-19. The CDR3 loop is CAISGQDIGYTF. The CDR3, as DNA: TGTGCCATCTCGGGACAAGATATTGGCTACACCTTC.